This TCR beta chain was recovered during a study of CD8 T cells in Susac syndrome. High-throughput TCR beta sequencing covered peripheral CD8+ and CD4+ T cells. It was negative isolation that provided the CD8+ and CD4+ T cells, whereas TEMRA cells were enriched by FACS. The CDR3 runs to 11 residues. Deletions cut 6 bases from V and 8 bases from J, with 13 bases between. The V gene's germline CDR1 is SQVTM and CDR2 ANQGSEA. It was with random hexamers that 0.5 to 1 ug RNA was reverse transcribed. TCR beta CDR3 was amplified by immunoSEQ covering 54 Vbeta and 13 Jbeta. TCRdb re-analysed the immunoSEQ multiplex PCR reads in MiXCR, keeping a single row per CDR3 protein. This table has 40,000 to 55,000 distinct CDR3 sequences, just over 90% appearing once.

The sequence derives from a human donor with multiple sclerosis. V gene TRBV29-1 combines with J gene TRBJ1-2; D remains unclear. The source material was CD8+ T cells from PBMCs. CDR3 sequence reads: CSVPYLGGYTF. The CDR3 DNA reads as TGCAGCGTACCGTACCTGGGAGGCTACACCTTC.